The source of this TCR beta chain is a study of T cell repertoires in cytomegalovirus infection. Background on the study: CMV epitopes that were recently identified and HLA-C-restricted were used alongside well-studied HLA-B-restricted ones.

TCRdb re-analysed the reads in MiXCR, keeping a single row per CDR3 protein. The sample has some 590,000 distinct CDR3 sequences; about 39% are singletons. CDR1 and CDR2 from the germline V gene are MNHEY and SMNVEV (reference sequence). The CDR3 is 18 residues long. V was cut by 3 bases and J by 0 bases, with 15 bases left in between. Study-wide findings and caveats: Across the ex vivo response, the dominant clonotypes were HLA-C-restricted CMV-specific TCR beta clonotypes.

Comments on this clonotype: Its antigen is still unknown.

This chain uses TRBV27 with TRBJ2-6; D may be TRBD2 (5 bases). The sequences come from cultured PBMCs, collected from culture after CMV antigen stimulation. The origin of this receptor is a human donor in good health (CMV status not recorded). Some clones in this sample may be carry-over from other donors' samples. CDR3 amino acids: CASSFRGGGISGANVLTF. The CDR3 nucleotides read TGTGCCAGCAGTTTCCGGGGTGGAGGAATCTCTGGGGCCAACGTCCTGACTTTC. The variable domain in full, completed from reference TRBV27 and TRBJ2-6, reads EAQVTQNPRYLITVTGKKLTVTCSQNMNHEYMSWYRQDPGLGLRQIYYSMNVEVTDKGDVPEGYKVSRKEKRNFPLILESPSPNQTSLYFCASSFRGGGISGANVLTFGAGSRLTVL.